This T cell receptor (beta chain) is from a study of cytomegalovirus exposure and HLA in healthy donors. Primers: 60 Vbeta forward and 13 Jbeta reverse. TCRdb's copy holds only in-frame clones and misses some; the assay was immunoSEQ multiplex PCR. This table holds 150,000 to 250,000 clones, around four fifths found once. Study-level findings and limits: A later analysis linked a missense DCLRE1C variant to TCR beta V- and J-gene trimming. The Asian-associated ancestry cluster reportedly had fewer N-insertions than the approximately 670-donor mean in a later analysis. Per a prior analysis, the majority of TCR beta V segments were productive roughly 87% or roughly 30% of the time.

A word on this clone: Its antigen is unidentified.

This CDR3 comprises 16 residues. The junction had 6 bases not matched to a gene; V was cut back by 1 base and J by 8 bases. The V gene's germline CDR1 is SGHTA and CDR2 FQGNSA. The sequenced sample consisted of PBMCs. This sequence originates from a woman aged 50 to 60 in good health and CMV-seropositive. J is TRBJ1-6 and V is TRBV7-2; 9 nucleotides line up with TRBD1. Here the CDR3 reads CASSLVMGQGDSPLHF. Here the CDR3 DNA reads TGTGCCAGCAGCTTAGTCATGGGACAGGGAGATTCACCCCTCCACTTT.